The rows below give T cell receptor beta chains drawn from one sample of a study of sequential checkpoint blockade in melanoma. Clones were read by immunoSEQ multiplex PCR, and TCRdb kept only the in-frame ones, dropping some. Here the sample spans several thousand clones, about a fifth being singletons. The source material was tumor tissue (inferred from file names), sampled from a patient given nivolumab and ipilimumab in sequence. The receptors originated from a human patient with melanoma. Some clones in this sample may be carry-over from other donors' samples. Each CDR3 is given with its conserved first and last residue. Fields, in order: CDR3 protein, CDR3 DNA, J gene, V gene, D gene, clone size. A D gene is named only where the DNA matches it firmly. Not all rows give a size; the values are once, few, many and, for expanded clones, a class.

CASRPTGIGQPQHF | TGTGCCAGTAGGCCGACAGGGATCGGTCAGCCCCAGCATTTT | TRBJ1-5 | TRBV19 | TRBD1 | .
CASSPKGGGSYGYTF | TGTGCCAGCAGCCCGAAGGGAGGGGGGTCCTATGGCTACACCTTC | TRBJ1-2 | TRBV11-3 | . | medium-sized
CASRPGPEETQYF | TGTGCCAGCAGACCGGGACCTGAAGAGACCCAGTACTTC | TRBJ2-5 | TRBV9 | . | few
CASSLSGGGASETQYF | TGTGCCAGCAGTCTATCGGGAGGGGGGGCGTCGGAGACCCAGTACTTC | TRBJ2-5 | TRBV6-8 | TRBD2 | medium-sized
CASSKGVNSPLHF | TGTGCCAGTAGTAAAGGGGTTAATTCACCCCTCCACTTT | TRBJ1-6 | TRBV19 | . | once
CASSRGATNEKLFF | TGTGCCAGCAGTAGGGGGGCAACTAATGAAAAACTGTTTTTT | TRBJ1-4 | TRBV6-8 | . | .
CASSYGGAGEQFF | TGTGCCAGCAGTTACGGGGGGGCGGGCGAGCAGTTCTTC | TRBJ2-1 | TRBV6-8 | . | .
CAISPGTTNTEAFF | TGTGCCATCAGTCCAGGGACTACGAACACTGAAGCTTTCTTT | TRBJ1-1 | TRBV6-8 | . | .
CASRLPGDSEAFF | TGTGCCAGCAGATTACCCGGGGACAGTGAAGCTTTCTTT | TRBJ1-1 | TRBV7-2 | TRBD1 | many
CASSQGQGAGSGNTIYF | TGTGCCAGCAGCCAGGGACAGGGGGCCGGCTCTGGAAACACCATATATTTT | TRBJ1-3 | TRBV11-3 | TRBD1 | few
CASSTSGFVSTEAFF | TGTGCCAGCAGTACATCAGGGTTCGTGAGCACTGAAGCTTTCTTT | TRBJ1-1 | TRBV6-8 | . | few
CASRRRTGAEVNTEAFF | TGTGCCAGCAGACGGAGGACAGGGGCCGAGGTGAACACTGAAGCTTTCTTT | TRBJ1-1 | TRBV6-8 | TRBD1 | medium-sized
CASSAGGPADTQYF | TGTGCCAGCAGTGCGGGGGGGCCGGCCGATACGCAGTATTTT | TRBJ2-3 | TRBV6-8 | TRBD2 | few
CASSVEPSGGGETQYF | TGTGCCAGCAGCGTAGAGCCTAGCGGGGGTGGCGAGACCCAGTACTTC | TRBJ2-5 | TRBV9 | TRBD2 | .
CASSPMRDRHEQFF | TGTGCCAGCAGCCCCATGAGGGACAGACATGAGCAGTTCTTC | TRBJ2-1 | TRBV11-3 | TRBD1 | .
CASSSRAPNTGELFF | TGCGCCAGCAGCTCCAGGGCCCCGAACACCGGGGAGCTGTTTTTT | TRBJ2-2 | TRBV5-1 | . | once
CASSTVQGGQETQYF | TGTGCCAGCAGCACCGTACAGGGAGGGCAAGAGACCCAGTACTTC | TRBJ2-5 | TRBV11-3 | . | many
CASSPTQGVGAEYF | TGTGCCAGCAGCCCCACCCAGGGAGTGGGGGCAGAGTACTTC | TRBJ2-5 | TRBV11-3 | . | .
CASSLGASGLETQYF | TGTGCCAGCAGCTTAGGGGCTAGCGGGCTAGAGACCCAGTACTTC | TRBJ2-5 | TRBV11-3 | TRBD2 | medium-sized
CASRISSGANVLTF | TGTGCCAGCCGGATTAGCTCTGGGGCCAACGTCCTGACTTTC | TRBJ2-6 | TRBV12-5 | . | few
CASSILGGLGPGSYNSPLHF | TGTGCCAGCAGTATACTGGGCGGGTTGGGCCCGGGGTCCTATAATTCACCCCTCCACTTT | TRBJ1-6 | TRBV6-8 | . | medium-sized
CASSFEPGRRGNEQFF | TGTGCCAGCAGCTTCGAGCCGGGCCGCAGGGGCAATGAGCAGTTCTTC | TRBJ2-1 | TRBV11-3 | . | medium-sized
CASSIGTGSYEQYF | TGTGCCAGTAGTATCGGGACAGGCTCCTACGAGCAGTACTTC | TRBJ2-7 | TRBV19 | TRBD1 | few
CSVGTVYGYTF | TGCAGCGTCGGGACAGTCTATGGCTACACCTTC | TRBJ1-2 | TRBV29-1 | TRBD1 | many
CASSQPGLAGVDTQYF | TGCGCCAGCAGCCAGCCCGGACTAGCGGGGGTAGATACGCAGTATTTT | TRBJ2-3 | TRBV4-1 | TRBD2 | medium-sized
CASSFDRALNSPLHF | TGCGCCAGCAGCTTCGACAGGGCTTTAAATTCACCCCTCCACTTT | TRBJ1-6 | TRBV5-1 | TRBD1 | .
CAFQTGDQETQYF | TGTGCTTTCCAGACGGGGGACCAAGAGACCCAGTACTTC | TRBJ2-5 | TRBV2 | . | few
CSAGVPGVGSDTQYF | TGCAGCGCTGGGGTCCCAGGGGTAGGGTCAGATACGCAGTATTTT | TRBJ2-3 | TRBV29-1 | . | .
CASSLVGARYNEQFF | TGCGCCAGCAGCTTGGTGGGGGCGCGCTACAATGAGCAGTTCTTC | TRBJ2-1 | TRBV5-1 | . | .
CASSEALGDAGNTIYF | TGTGCCAGCAGTGAAGCGTTGGGAGACGCTGGAAACACCATATATTTT | TRBJ1-3 | TRBV6-1 | . | medium-sized
CASRSSGTGANEQYF | TGCGCCAGCAGATCTTCCGGGACAGGGGCGAACGAGCAGTACTTC | TRBJ2-7 | TRBV5-1 | TRBD1 | .
CATSRWDRGNEQYF | TGTGCCACCAGCCGTTGGGACAGGGGAAACGAGCAGTACTTC | TRBJ2-7 | TRBV15 | TRBD1 | few
CATSRERADYNSPLHF | TGTGCCACCAGCAGAGAGCGCGCTGACTATAATTCACCCCTCCACTTT | TRBJ1-6 | TRBV15 | . | few
CASTQGGATNEKLFF | TGCGCCAGCACCCAGGGGGGCGCAACTAATGAAAAACTGTTTTTT | TRBJ1-4 | TRBV5-1 | TRBD1 | once
CASTGLAGKSPNTGELFF | TGTGCCAGCACCGGACTAGCGGGAAAGTCGCCGAACACCGGGGAGCTGTTTTTT | TRBJ2-2 | TRBV12-5 | TRBD2 | few
CASSYLAGTYEQYF | TGTGCCAGCAGTTACTTGGCAGGGACGTACGAGCAGTACTTC | TRBJ2-7 | TRBV6-8 | . | medium-sized
CASSTGPDTQYF | TGCGCCAGCAGTACAGGGCCAGATACGCAGTATTTT | TRBJ2-3 | TRBV10-2 | . | few
CSVDGSTYGYTF | TGCAGCGTTGACGGCAGCACCTATGGCTACACCTTC | TRBJ1-2 | TRBV29-1 | . | .
CASSLTGLAEAFF | TGTGCCAGCAGTCTCACAGGGTTGGCTGAAGCTTTCTTT | TRBJ1-1 | TRBV28 | . | .
CASSYLETQYF | TGTGCCAGCAGCTACCTGGAGACCCAGTACTTC | TRBJ2-5 | TRBV6-7 | . | .
CASSLAGTADEQFF | TGTGCCAGCAGCTTGGCCGGGACGGCGGACGAGCAGTTCTTC | TRBJ2-1 | TRBV11-3 | . | many